Listed here are 31 T cell receptor beta chains from one sample, sequenced in a study of OX40 agonist ivuxolimab in advanced cancers. Measured with immunoSEQ multiplex PCR; TCRdb has only the in-frame clones, and not every one. The top ten hold approximately 5% of the sample, which has over 80,000 clones, roughly 80% seen once. Sequencing was performed on CD4+ or CD8+ T cells sorted from blood, taken in a trial of the OX40 agonist ivuxolimab. All receptors derive from an adult with an advanced solid tumor such as melanoma, head and neck, liver or kidney cancer.

The chain combines TRBV6-1 with TRBJ2-7; 9 bases align to TRBD1. Trimming removed 8 bases from V and 3 bases from J; junction bases left unmatched: 11. Germline V gene lookup returns CDR1 MNHNS and CDR2 SASEGT. CDR3 length equals 15 residues. The DNA for the CDR3 is TGTGCCAGCCGAATAGGGGGACAGGGAGTCTACGAGCAGTACTTC. Its protein product is CASRIGGQGVYEQYF.

A single count supports this clone. The chain links TRBV7-2 to TRBJ2-7; D call uncertain. Trimming stripped 2 bases from V and 4 bases from J, with 12 bases between. The V gene's germline CDR1 is SGHTA and CDR2 FQGNSA. The CDR3 is 14 residues long. The CDR3 loop reads CASSLTENNYEQYF. CDR3 nucleotides: TGTGCCAGCAGCTTAACAGAAAATAATTACGAGCAGTACTTC.

The rearrangement links TRBV4-3 to TRBJ1-2; D unclear. V was trimmed by 4 bases and J by 0 bases, leaving 6 bases between them. The CDR3 length is 13 residues. Per germline, CDR1 LGHNA and CDR2 YSLEER. CDR3 DNA: TGCGCCAGCAGCCCGCAAGCTAACTATGGCTACACCTTC. Translated: CASSPQANYGYTF.

The rearrangement joins TRBV27 to TRBJ2-2, with 13 bases that match TRBD2. The CDR3 loop spans 21 amino acids. Losses at the gene ends were 4 bases for V and 0 bases for J; bases not matched to a gene: 14. CDR1 MNHEY and CDR2 SMNVEV come from the germline V gene (reference sequence). As DNA, the CDR3 is TGTGCCAGCAGTTCCAGGACTAGCGGGAGACCCATAAAAACGAACACCGGGGAGCTGTTTTTT. Amino acids: CASSSRTSGRPIKTNTGELFF.

This clone was recorded only once. This rearrangement joins TRBV9 to TRBJ2-2, with 12 bases fitting TRBD2. From germline, CDR1 is SGDLS and CDR2 YYNGEE. The CDR3 has 15 amino acids. The trim removed 3 bases at V and 4 bases at J, leaving 1 base unmatched. The CDR3 DNA reads as TGTGCCAGCAGCGAACTAGCGGGGGGCACCGGGGAGCTGTTTTTT. Translating it yields CASSELAGGTGELFF.

The J gene is TRBJ1-1, the V gene TRBV18; D is uncertain. Deletions cut 6 bases from V and 0 bases from J, with 5 bases between. Per the germline V gene, CDR1 is KGHSH and CDR2 is LQKENI. This CDR3 contains 12 residues. The CDR3 loop reads CASSQLNTEAFF. In DNA, the CDR3 is TGTGCCAGCTCGCAATTGAACACTGAAGCTTTCTTT.

The rearrangement joins TRBV30 to TRBJ2-2; D possibly matches TRBD1 or TRBD2 (5 bases each). In germline, CDR1 is GTSNPN, CDR2 SVGIG (reference sequence). The CDR3 is 13 residues long. V was cut by 4 bases and J by 4 bases, with 10 bases left in between. CDR3 sequence reads: CAWNRGITGELFF. The DNA for the CDR3 is TGTGCCTGGAACCGGGGCATCACCGGGGAGCTGTTTTTT.

The chain carries TRBV5-1 and TRBJ2-1; 8 bases agree with TRBD1. Germline V gene sequence: CDR1 SGHRS, CDR2 YFSETQ. This CDR3 has 13 residues. The ends lost 4 bases at V and 8 bases at J; junction bases unmatched: 5. The CDR3, as DNA: TGCGCCAGCAGCCACCCGGACAGGGATGAGCAGTTCTTC. It translates to CASSHPDRDEQFF. Together with reference TRBV5-1 and TRBJ2-1, the CDR3 gives the full variable domain: KAGVTQTPRYLIKTRGQQVTLSCSPISGHRSVSWYQQTPGQGLQFLFEYFSETQRNKGNFPGRFSGRQFSNSRSEMNVSTLELGDSALYLCASSHPDRDEQFFGPGTRLTVL.

The chain has TRBV19 and TRBJ1-2; D not certain. Germline CDR1 reads LNHDA; CDR2 reads SQIVND (reference sequence). The V end was cut by 5 bases, the J end by 6 bases, with 10 bases between. The CDR3 runs to 12 residues. The CDR3 DNA reads TGTGCCAGTAGTCAGACCCGGGATGGCTACACCTTC. Encoded protein: CASSQTRDGYTF.

The CDR3 here is CASDKTGGSYEQYF. The CDR3 DNA sequence: TGCGCCAGCGACAAGACAGGGGGCTCCTACGAGCAGTACTTC. V is TRBV5-1 and J is TRBJ2-7, with 9 bases that match TRBD1. V lost 7 bases and J lost 0; bases outside the gene matches: 5. CDR1 SGHRS and CDR2 YFSETQ come from the germline V gene. The CDR3 has 14 amino acids.

The V call is TRBV29-1, the J call TRBJ2-3, with 8 bases fitting TRBD2. The germline V gene encodes CDR1 SQVTM and CDR2 ANQGSEA. This CDR3 region has 14 residues. After removal of 4 bases from V and 3 bases from J, the junction contained 6 bases not matched to a gene. The CDR3 here is CSVVSSGKTDTQYF. The CDR3, as DNA: TGCAGCGTTGTAAGTAGCGGGAAGACAGATACGCAGTATTTT.

The genes are TRBV25-1 and TRBJ1-1, with 10 bases matching TRBD1. V gave up 2 bases and J gave up 7 bases; unmatched junction bases: 10. This CDR3 comprises 16 residues. Germline CDR1 is MGHDK and CDR2 is SYGVNS. Here the CDR3 DNA reads TGTGCCAGCAGTGAACGGGGGACAGGGGCTTTGCATGAAGCTTTCTTT. Translating it yields CASSERGTGALHEAFF.

The chain employs TRBV5-6 and TRBJ2-1; D assignment may be TRBD1 or TRBD2 (5 bases each). Trimming cost V 2 bases and J 0 bases, with 18 bases left between them. The CDR3 runs 18 residues. The germline gives CDR1 SGHDT, CDR2 YYEEEE. CDR3 protein: CASSLPTVGPRSYNEQFF. The CDR3 nucleotides read TGTGCCAGCAGCTTACCAACGGTGGGACCTCGCTCCTACAATGAGCAGTTCTTC.

This clone was detected only a few times. The J gene is TRBJ2-7, the V gene TRBV6-1, with D unclear. V lost 1 base to trimming and J lost 3 bases, with 7 bases between them. CDR3 length: 13 amino acids. Germline CDR1 MNHNS, CDR2 SASEGT. CDR3 sequence (DNA): TGTGCCAGCAGTGAAGGGGGTTACTACGAGCAGTACTTC. This gives the protein CASSEGGYYEQYF.

The V gene is TRBV9, the J gene TRBJ2-3; TRBD1 agrees at 7 bases. CDR1 SGDLS and CDR2 YYNGEE come from the germline V gene. V trimming: 3 bases; J trimming: 0 bases; junction bases outside the gene matches: 7. The CDR3 loop spans 16 amino acids. This CDR3 is CASSERGLASTDTQYF. The CDR3 nucleotides read TGTGCCAGCAGCGAGAGGGGGCTAGCAAGCACAGATACGCAGTATTTT.

The chain recombines TRBV4-3 with TRBJ2-1, with D possibly matching TRBD1 (6 bases). V was cut by 0 bases and J by 8 bases, with 23 bases left in between. Germline V gene lookup returns CDR1 LGHNA and CDR2 YSLEER. The CDR3 runs 18 residues. CDR3 sequence: CASSQDLSVGQSGHEQFF. The CDR3 region has the DNA TGCGCCAGCAGCCAAGATCTGTCCGTCGGACAGTCCGGGCATGAGCAGTTCTTC.

The chain recombines TRBV6-5 with TRBJ1-5, with a tentative D call TRBD1 (6 bases). The CDR3 is made up of 13 amino acids. With 11 bases removed from V and 6 bases from J, the gap between germline ends came to 17 bases. Looked up from germline, CDR1 is MNHEY and CDR2 is SVGAGI. In nucleotides, the CDR3 is TGTGCCGCCTCGGACAGCTTAAGTCAGCCCCAGCATTTT. Translation gives CAASDSLSQPQHF.

This chain uses TRBV18 with TRBJ1-1; D might be TRBD1 (5 bases). The germline gives CDR1 KGHSH, CDR2 LQKENI. V was pared by 2 bases and J by 1 base, with 8 bases between. The CDR3 extends over 14 amino acids. CDR3 sequence reads: CASSPGTGNTEAFF. The CDR3 DNA follows: TGTGCCAGCTCACCAGGGACGGGGAACACTGAAGCTTTCTTT.

CDR3 nucleotide sequence: TGTGCCAGCTCACCGGGGGTGGCGTCTGAAGCTTTCTTT. Its translation is CASSPGVASEAFF. The chain has TRBV18 and TRBJ1-1, with D possibly matching TRBD1 (5 bases). V lost 3 bases and J lost 6, with 11 bases in between. The germline V gene encodes CDR1 KGHSH and CDR2 LQKENI. This CDR3 has 13 residues.

This chain joins TRBV10-3 and TRBJ2-3, with a weak D call TRBD2 (5 bases). Germline CDR1 and CDR2: ENHRY and SYGVKD. This CDR3 has 14 residues. The V end was cut by 8 bases, the J end by 0 bases, with 12 bases between. This CDR3 is CAISGSHSTDTQYF. CDR3 in DNA: TGTGCCATCTCGGGGAGCCACAGCACAGATACGCAGTATTTT.

For the CDR3, the DNA is TGCGCCAGCAGCCAAGGGACAGCCACCTACAATGAGCAGTTCTTC. It is translated as CASSQGTATYNEQFF. The chain recombines TRBV4-3 with TRBJ2-1, with D maybe TRBD1 (6 bases). Per the germline V gene, CDR1 is LGHNA and CDR2 is YSLEER. CDR3 length: 15 amino acids. V lost 1 base and J lost 2, with 9 bases in between.

The chain couples TRBV20-1 to TRBJ2-3, with no clear D. V lost 5 bases and J lost 6, with 9 bases in between. Germline-derived CDR1 and CDR2 are DFQATT and SNEGSKA (reference sequence). The CDR3 is 11 amino acids. This CDR3 is CSAQGEDTQYF. CDR3 coding DNA: TGCAGTGCTCAAGGCGAGGATACGCAGTATTTT.

V and J are TRBV18 and TRBJ2-3, with TRBD2 matching 7 bases. This CDR3 is 15 amino acids long. Per germline, CDR1 KGHSH and CDR2 LQKENI. Losses at the gene ends were 0 bases for V and 2 bases for J; bases not matched to a gene: 2. CDR3 bases: TGTGCCAGCTCACCACCTAGCGGGTCCACAGATACGCAGTATTTT. Its translation is CASSPPSGSTDTQYF.

The chain couples TRBV18 to TRBJ2-1; TRBD2 might be the D (6 bases). Trimming shortened V by 3 bases and J by 5 bases, and 14 bases separated the two germline ends. In germline, CDR1 is KGHSH, CDR2 LQKENI. The CDR3 is made up of 15 amino acids. CDR3 coding DNA: TGTGCCAGCTCACCGTCGCGCACGGGAGACAATGAGCAGTTCTTC. This codes for CASSPSRTGDNEQFF.

V and J are TRBV9 and TRBJ1-5; 8 positions agree with TRBD1. CDR3 length: 15 residues. Trimming cost V 3 bases and J 0 bases; bases outside gene matches: 2. CDR1 and CDR2 from the germline V gene are SGDLS and YYNGEE. The CDR3 DNA follows: TGTGCCAGCAGCGCGGGACAGGCTAGCAATCAGCCCCAGCATTTT. As protein: CASSAGQASNQPQHF.

V usage is TRBV19 and J usage is TRBJ1-4, with TRBD1 as a possible D gene (6 bases). Trimming shortened V by 5 bases and J by 11 bases, and 21 bases separated the two germline ends. CDR3 length: 15 amino acids. Germline CDR1 is LNHDA and CDR2 is SQIVND (reference sequence). The CDR3 DNA reads TGTGCCAGTAGTGCCCTACAGGGCCCCCTGGGGAAACTGTTTTTT. It codes for CASSALQGPLGKLFF. The variable domain in full, completed from reference TRBV19 and TRBJ1-4, reads DGGITQSPKYLFRKEGQNVTLSCEQNLNHDAMYWYRQDPGQGLRLIYYSQIVNDFQKGDIAEGYSVSREKKESFPLTVTSAQKNPTAFYLCASSALQGPLGKLFFGSGTQLSVL.

CDR3 amino acids: CASRGDGATNEKLFF. Written as DNA, the CDR3 is TGTGCCAGCAGAGGGGACGGTGCAACTAATGAAAAACTGTTTTTT. This chain joins TRBV6-5 and TRBJ1-4, with D possibly being TRBD1 (5 bases). The CDR3 loop spans 15 amino acids. Germline assignment: CDR1 MNHEY and CDR2 SVGAGI. V was trimmed by 6 bases and J by 0 bases, leaving 11 bases between them.

The chain combines TRBV7-2 with TRBJ2-7, with TRBD2 matching 7 bases. Germline CDR1 SGHTA, CDR2 FQGNSA. With 5 bases clipped from V and 3 bases from J, the junction kept 4 bases outside the gene matches. This CDR3 is 13 amino acids long. CDR3 sequence reads: CASSVRDYYEQYF. The CDR3 DNA follows: TGTGCCAGCAGCGTCCGGGACTACTACGAGCAGTACTTC.

This clone was seen a few times. The gene calls are TRBV19 and TRBJ1-2, with D maybe TRBD1 (5 bases). Trimming took 4 bases from V and 0 from J, leaving 12 bases between them. This CDR3 is 15 amino acids long. Germline CDR1 and CDR2: LNHDA and SQIVND (reference sequence). The CDR3 protein is CASSTGTLANYGYTF. CDR3 nucleotides: TGTGCCAGTAGTACAGGGACTTTAGCTAACTATGGCTACACCTTC.

The table lists this clone with a few counts. The rearrangement links TRBV18 to TRBJ1-2; the D is unclear. The CDR3 runs 13 residues. The V end was cut by 0 bases, the J end by 4 bases, with 6 bases between. Looked up from germline, CDR1 is KGHSH and CDR2 is LQKENI. CDR3 amino acids: CASSPPSVYGYTF. In DNA form, the CDR3 reads TGTGCCAGCTCACCACCGTCTGTCTATGGCTACACCTTC.

The chain uses TRBV7-9 and TRBJ1-1; a possible D gene is TRBD1 (6 bases). In germline, CDR1 is SEHNR, CDR2 FQNEAQ (reference sequence). V lost 4 bases to trimming and J lost 10 bases, with 16 bases between them. The CDR3 runs to 13 residues. The CDR3 loop is CASSYGTPEGAFF. CDR3 nucleotides: TGTGCCAGCAGCTACGGGACACCCGAGGGAGCTTTCTTT.